The clone carrying this TCR beta chain occurred once. Its antigen is undetermined. The data were obtained in a study of T cell responses to AZD1222 COVID-19 vaccine. Study-wide findings and caveats: Seropositive AZD1222 recipients at baseline numbered only five or six. The peak T cell response came first, and repertoires were sampled only after it. Nearly half of spike-specific TCRs reportedly target variant regions that are unmutated in the B.1.351 and B.1.1.7 variants.

The repertoire was sequenced with immunoSEQ multiplex PCR; TCRdb's copy has only in-frame clones and lacks some. The sample shows approximately 110,000 clones, more than 75% of them seen only once. The V gene end was trimmed by 0 bases and the J gene end by 3 bases; junction bases not matched to a gene: 8. CDR3 size: 18 residues. Germline V gene data show CDR1 as LGHNA and CDR2 as YSLEER. Source: peripheral blood, taken on day 0 of AZD1222 vaccination. The chain uses TRBV4-3 and TRBJ1-6; 7 bases match TRBD1. This TCR was sampled from an adult in good health. CDR3 in amino acids: CASSQDSAGGDYNSPLHF. The DNA of the CDR3 is TGCGCCAGCAGCCAAGATTCGGCAGGGGGGGACTATAATTCACCCCTCCACTTT.